The following is a T cell receptor (beta chain) sequence with its context. The record originates from a study of T cell responses to AZD1222 COVID-19 vaccine. Only in-frame clones appear in the TCRdb table, and some are missing; sequencing was by immunoSEQ multiplex PCR. Among under 200,000 clones listed, around nine tenths were seen once. Germline CDR1 is SGHRS and CDR2 is YFSETQ. The V gene lost 6 bases and the J gene lost 0 bases, with 15 bases spanning the gap. The length of the CDR3 is 15 residues. The chain links TRBV5-1 to TRBJ1-1; D is perhaps TRBD1 (6 bases). The sequence was obtained from an adult who received the MenACWY meningococcal vaccine as a control. Sequenced material: peripheral blood, taken 28 days after the second dose of the MenACWY control vaccine. Written as DNA, the CDR3 is TGCGCCAGCACCATTATTGGACAGATGAACACTGAAGCTTTCTTT. Amino acids: CASTIIGQMNTEAFF.